The clone carrying this T cell receptor (beta chain) was seen just once. The CDR3 covers 18 residues. After removal of 4 bases from V and 1 base from J, the junction contained 10 bases not matched to a gene. CDR1 is SGHAT, CDR2 FQNNGV, per germline. This entry comes from a study of glioma-infiltrating T cells after dendritic cell vaccination. Background on the study: Autologous tumor lysate-pulsed dendritic cell vaccination was given between the early 2000s and the early 2010s. At biweekly intervals, patients got three intradermal dendritic cell vaccine injections.

Time point indicated: after dendritic cell vaccination, including at tumor progression/relapse. Isocitrate dehydrogenase mutation was absent in all glioblastoma patients. Method: immunoSEQ multiplex PCR; TCRdb's copy keeps in-frame clones and lacks some. Among tens of thousands of clones listed, about 86% were seen once. The sample in question was blood, obtained after dendritic cell vaccination. The rearrangement uses TRBV11-2 and TRBJ2-6, with 7 bases aligning to TRBD1. This TCR derives from a human donor with glioblastoma. CDR3 loop: CASSSHRGVLSGANVLTF. Here the CDR3 DNA reads TGTGCCAGCAGCTCCCACAGGGGAGTCCTTTCTGGGGCCAACGTCCTGACTTTC.